A selection of T cell receptor beta chains follows, all from one sample in a study of T-cell reconstitution after alpha-beta-depleted transplantation in children. TCRdb recomputed calls from the PCR reads with MiXCR, one row per CDR3 protein. Among hundreds of thousands of distinct CDR3 sequences listed, around a sixth were seen once. Source: PBMCs from the stem cell graft donor, taken from the stem cell graft. These receptor sequences come from a human donor who donated a stem cell graft to a child with acute myeloid leukemia. CDR3s include the opening cysteine and the closing phenylalanine or tryptophan. The D gene is left open where the match is weak. A row's size may be missing; if present it is once, few, many or a size class.

v_call	j_call	clone_size	d_call	cdr3_aa	cdr3_nt
TRBV24-1	TRBJ2-1	few	-	CATSDLQGGNEQFF	TGTGCCACCAGTGATTTGCAGGGGGGCAATGAGCAGTTCTTC
TRBV5-5	TRBJ1-2	few	-	CASSLATDGYTF	TGTGCCAGCAGCTTGGCGACGGATGGCTACACCTTC
TRBV5-1	TRBJ2-2	-	-	CASTNRAPNTGELFF	TGCGCCAGCACTAACCGGGCTCCGAACACCGGGGAGCTGTTTTTT
TRBV10-2	TRBJ2-1	-	TRBD2	CASSELRGGNEQFF	TGCGCCAGCAGTGAGTTGCGGGGGGGCAATGAGCAGTTCTTC
TRBV20-1	TRBJ1-1	-	-	CSAPPIRGTEAFF	TGCAGTGCTCCTCCTATACGAGGGACTGAAGCTTTCTTT
TRBV9	TRBJ2-1	-	-	CASSVATGRDNEQFF	TGTGCCAGCAGCGTAGCTACTGGGAGAGACAATGAGCAGTTCTTC
TRBV9	TRBJ2-6	many	-	CASSGTYSGANVLTF	TGTGCCAGCAGCGGTACTTACTCTGGGGCCAACGTCCTGACTTTC
TRBV10-3	TRBJ2-1	many	TRBD1	CAISESPTGSYNEQFF	TGTGCCATCAGTGAGTCTCCGACAGGGTCCTACAATGAGCAGTTCTTC
TRBV5-6	TRBJ2-1	many	-	CASSLKIEQFF	TGTGCCAGCAGCTTAAAGATTGAGCAGTTCTTC
TRBV7-7	TRBJ2-1	few	-	CASSLGGGRTPTYNEQFF	TGTGCCAGCAGCTTAGGTGGGGGGAGAACTCCTACCTACAATGAGCAGTTCTTC
TRBV5-1	TRBJ2-1	many	-	CASSLESRATYNEQFF	TGCGCCAGCAGCTTAGAAAGCAGGGCTACCTACAATGAGCAGTTCTTC
TRBV7-9	TRBJ1-6	-	-	CASSPALGGSPLHF	TGTGCCAGCAGCCCGGCCCTGGGCGGTTCACCCCTCCACTTT
TRBV5-1	TRBJ2-7	few	TRBD2	CASSDGLAGLNTLTYEQYF	TGCGCCAGCAGCGACGGACTAGCGGGGCTGAACACCCTTACGTACGAGCAGTACTTC
TRBV6-5	TRBJ2-3	many	-	CASSYGRTDTQYF	TGTGCCAGCAGCTATGGACGCACAGATACGCAGTATTTT
TRBV6-2/TRBV6-3	TRBJ2-1	-	-	CASSYREHNEQFF	TGTGCCAGCAGTTACCGGGAGCACAATGAGCAGTTCTTC
TRBV20-1	TRBJ2-7	-	-	CSATVPPSYEQYF	TGCAGTGCTACTGTTCCCCCTTCCTACGAGCAGTACTTC
TRBV7-2	TRBJ1-3	many	-	CASSTQDSSGNTIYF	TGTGCCAGCAGCACCCAGGACAGCTCTGGAAACACCATATATTTT
TRBV6-2/TRBV6-3	TRBJ2-7	many	-	CASSFRGGSYEQYF	TGTGCCAGCAGTTTCCGAGGGGGTTCGTACGAGCAGTACTTC
TRBV29-1	TRBJ2-5	many	TRBD1	CSVGAGQAKETQYF	TGCAGCGTTGGGGCGGGACAGGCCAAAGAGACCCAGTACTTC
TRBV12-5	TRBJ2-1	-	TRBD2	CASGGNVFLGGGRSAYNEQFF	TGTGCTAGTGGTGGTAACGTGTTCCTTGGCGGGGGGCGTAGCGCCTACAATGAGCAGTTCTTC
TRBV6-1	TRBJ1-5	few	-	CASKGRGEANQPQHF	TGTGCCAGCAAGGGCCGGGGGGAAGCCAATCAGCCCCAGCATTTT
TRBV5-1	TRBJ2-1	-	TRBD2	CASSSGLAGIEQFF	TGCGCCAGCAGCTCGGGACTAGCGGGGATTGAGCAGTTCTTC
TRBV5-1	TRBJ2-5	-	-	CASSLGSSQETQYF	TGCGCCAGCAGCTTGGGGTCCAGTCAAGAGACCCAGTACTTC
TRBV20-1	TRBJ2-7	few	TRBD1	CSAQWGQGIREQYF	TGCAGTGCCCAGTGGGGACAGGGGATAAGAGAGCAGTACTTC
TRBV9	TRBJ1-2	few	-	CASSATLAGYTF	TGTGCCAGCAGCGCTACATTGGCCGGCTACACCTTC
TRBV9	TRBJ1-6	many	TRBD1	CASSVGQGNSPLHF	TGTGCCAGCAGCGTAGGACAGGGGAATTCACCCCTCCACTTT
TRBV12-3/TRBV12-4	TRBJ2-3	few	-	CASEGLNTDTQYF	TGTGCCAGCGAAGGGCTAAACACAGATACGCAGTATTTT
TRBV18	TRBJ2-1	few	TRBD2	CASSPQSPPGGTGNNEQFF	TGTGCCAGCTCACCACAGAGCCCTCCGGGGGGGACCGGGAACAATGAGCAGTTCTTC
TRBV20-1	TRBJ2-7	many	-	CSARGEGVSVYEQYF	TGCAGTGCTAGAGGCGAGGGTGTCTCGGTGTACGAGCAGTACTTC
TRBV7-2	TRBJ2-1	-	-	CASSGLGQGGEFF	TGTGCCAGCAGCGGCCTAGGACAGGGAGGGGAGTTCTTC
TRBV20-1	TRBJ2-7	-	-	CSARGPEQGNPYEQYF	TGCAGTGCTAGAGGGCCGGAACAGGGAAATCCCTACGAGCAGTACTTC
TRBV20-1	TRBJ1-2	many	TRBD1	CSATVDRTGSYGYTF	TGCAGTGCTACCGTTGACCGGACAGGCAGCTATGGCTACACCTTC
TRBV9	TRBJ2-7	-	-	CASSVSRDNYEQYF	TGTGCCAGCAGCGTGAGCCGGGACAACTACGAGCAGTACTTC
TRBV5-4	TRBJ1-1	few	-	CASSFGPGAMNTEAFF	TGTGCCAGCAGCTTTGGACCGGGAGCCATGAACACTGAAGCTTTCTTT
TRBV10-3	TRBJ1-1	many	-	CAIRSGDTEAFF	TGTGCCATCAGATCAGGGGACACTGAAGCTTTCTTT
TRBV11-3	TRBJ1-2	-	-	CASSPGSGNYGYTF	TGTGCCAGCAGCCCGGGGAGCGGCAACTATGGCTACACCTTC
TRBV6-5	TRBJ1-2	few	TRBD1	CASRHTGTGDYGYTF	TGTGCCAGCAGACATACCGGGACAGGGGACTATGGCTACACCTTC
TRBV7-2	TRBJ2-5	many	-	CASSLGGKAGVQGAQYF	TGTGCCAGCAGCTTAGGTGGAAAGGCGGGGGTACAGGGGGCCCAGTACTTC
TRBV10-2	TRBJ1-5	-	TRBD1	CASRPGQGNQPQHF	TGCGCCAGCAGACCGGGACAGGGGAATCAGCCCCAGCATTTT
TRBV7-2	TRBJ1-5	many	-	CASSRDGTNQPQHF	TGTGCCAGCAGCCGGGACGGGACCAATCAGCCCCAGCATTTT
TRBV20-1	TRBJ1-5	many	-	CSARRGGYDQPQHF	TGCAGTGCTAGGAGGGGGGGGTATGATCAGCCCCAGCATTTT
TRBV9	TRBJ1-2	few	-	CASSAPDTNLYGYTF	TGTGCCAGCAGCGCCCCTGACACAAACCTCTATGGCTACACCTTC
TRBV4-2	TRBJ1-1	many	-	CASSQDYTYRQETEAFF	TGTGCCAGCAGCCAAGATTACACTTATCGCCAGGAGACTGAAGCTTTCTTT